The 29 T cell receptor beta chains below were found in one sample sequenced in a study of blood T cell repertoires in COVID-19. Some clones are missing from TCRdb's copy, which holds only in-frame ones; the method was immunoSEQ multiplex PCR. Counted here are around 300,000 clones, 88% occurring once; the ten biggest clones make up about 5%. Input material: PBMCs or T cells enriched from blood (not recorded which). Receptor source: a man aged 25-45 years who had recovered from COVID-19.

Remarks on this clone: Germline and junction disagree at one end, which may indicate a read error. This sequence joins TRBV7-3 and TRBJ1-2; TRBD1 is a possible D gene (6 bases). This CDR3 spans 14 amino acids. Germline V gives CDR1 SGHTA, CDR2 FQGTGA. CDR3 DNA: TGTGCCAGCAGCTTATCCGGGACAACGAAAAGCCCTCTCTTC. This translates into CASSLSGTTKSPLF.

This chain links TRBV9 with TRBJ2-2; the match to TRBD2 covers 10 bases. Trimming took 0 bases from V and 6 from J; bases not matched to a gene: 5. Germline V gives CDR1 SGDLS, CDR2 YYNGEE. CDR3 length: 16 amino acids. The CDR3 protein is CASSVGGTSVAGELFF. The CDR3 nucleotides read TGTGCCAGCAGCGTAGGAGGGACTAGCGTCGCCGGGGAGCTGTTTTTT.

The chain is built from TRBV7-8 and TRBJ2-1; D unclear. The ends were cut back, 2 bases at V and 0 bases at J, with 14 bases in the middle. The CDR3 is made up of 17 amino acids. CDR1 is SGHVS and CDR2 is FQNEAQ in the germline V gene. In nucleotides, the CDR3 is TGTGCCAGCAGCTTATCGCCGAGACTGATCTCCTACAATGAGCAGTTCTTC. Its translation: CASSLSPRLISYNEQFF.

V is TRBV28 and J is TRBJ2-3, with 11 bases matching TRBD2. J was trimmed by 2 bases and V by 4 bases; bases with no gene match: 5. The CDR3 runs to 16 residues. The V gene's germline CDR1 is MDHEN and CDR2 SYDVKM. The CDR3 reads CASSSQLAGDTDTQYF. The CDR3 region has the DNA TGTGCCAGCAGTTCACAACTAGCGGGGGACACAGATACGCAGTATTTT.

CDR3 DNA sequence: TGTGCCAGCAGCCCGGGACAAGCGAGCAATCAGCCCCAGCATTTT. Its protein is CASSPGQASNQPQHF. The chain uses TRBV7-2 and TRBJ1-5; D may be TRBD1 (6 bases). The CDR3 is made up of 15 amino acids. Per the germline V gene, CDR1 is SGHTA and CDR2 is FQGNSA. V lost 5 bases to trimming and J lost 1 base, with 12 bases between them. Based on the CDR3 plus reference TRBV7-2 and TRBJ1-5, the full variable domain is GAGVSQSPSNKVTEKGKDVELRCDPISGHTALYWYRQSLGQGLEFLIYFQGNSAPDKSGLPSDRFSAERTGGSVSTLTIQRTQQEDSAVYLCASSPGQASNQPQHFGDGTRLSIL.

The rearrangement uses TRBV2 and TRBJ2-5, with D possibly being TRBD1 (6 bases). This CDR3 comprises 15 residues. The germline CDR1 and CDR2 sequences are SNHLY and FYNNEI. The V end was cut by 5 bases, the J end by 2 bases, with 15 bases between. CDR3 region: CASSPIRDKQETQYF. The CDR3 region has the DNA TGTGCCAGCAGTCCGATCCGGGACAAACAAGAGACCCAGTACTTC.

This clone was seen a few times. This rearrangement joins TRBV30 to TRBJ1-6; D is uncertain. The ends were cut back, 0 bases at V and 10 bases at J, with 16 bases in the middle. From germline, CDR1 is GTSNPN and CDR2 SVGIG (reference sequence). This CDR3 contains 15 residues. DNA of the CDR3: TGTGCCTGGAGTGTAAACTCTAACAGTTGGTCACCCCTCCACTTT. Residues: CAWSVNSNSWSPLHF.

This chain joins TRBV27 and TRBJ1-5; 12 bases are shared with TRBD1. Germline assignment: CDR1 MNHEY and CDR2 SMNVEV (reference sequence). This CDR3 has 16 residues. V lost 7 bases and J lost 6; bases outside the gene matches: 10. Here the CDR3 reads CASTYAGTGGAQPQHF. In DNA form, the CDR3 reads TGTGCCAGCACCTACGCCGGGACAGGGGGCGCTCAGCCCCAGCATTTT.

The CDR3 DNA is TGTGCCAGCAGCCTTGGGCCCGGCCAAGAGACCCAGTACTTC. Translating it yields CASSLGPGQETQYF. The chain employs TRBV3-1 (or the pseudogene TRBV3-2) and TRBJ2-5; D ambiguous. V was pared by 4 bases and J by 1 base, with 10 bases between. The germline V gene encodes CDR1 LGHDT and CDR2 YNNKEL (reference sequence). The CDR3 is 14 amino acids.

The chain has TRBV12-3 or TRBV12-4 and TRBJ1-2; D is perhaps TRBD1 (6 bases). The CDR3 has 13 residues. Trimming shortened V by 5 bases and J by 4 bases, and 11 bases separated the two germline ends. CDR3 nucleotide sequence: TGTGCCAGCAGTCTCGGGACAATCTATGGCTACACCTTC. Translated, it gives CASSLGTIYGYTF.

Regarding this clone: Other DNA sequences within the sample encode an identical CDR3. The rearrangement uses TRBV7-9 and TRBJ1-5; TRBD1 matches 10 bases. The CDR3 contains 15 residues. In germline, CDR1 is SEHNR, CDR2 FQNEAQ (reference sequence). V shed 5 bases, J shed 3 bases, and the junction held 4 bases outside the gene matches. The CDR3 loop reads CASSRGTGVNQPQHF. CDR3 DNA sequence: TGTGCCAGCAGCCGCGGGACAGGGGTCAATCAGCCCCAGCATTTT.

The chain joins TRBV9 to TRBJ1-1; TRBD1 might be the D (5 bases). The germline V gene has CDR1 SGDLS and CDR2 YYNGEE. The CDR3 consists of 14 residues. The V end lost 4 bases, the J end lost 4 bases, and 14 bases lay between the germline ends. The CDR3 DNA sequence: TGTGCCAGCAGCCCGGGGGGAGATGGCACTGAAGCTTTCTTT. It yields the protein CASSPGGDGTEAFF. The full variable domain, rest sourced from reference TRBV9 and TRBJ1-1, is DSGVTQTPKHLITATGQRVTLRCSPRSGDLSVYWYQQSLDQGLQFLIQYYNGEERAKGNILERFSAQQFPDLHSELNLSSLELGDSALYFCASSPGGDGTEAFFGQGTRLTVV.

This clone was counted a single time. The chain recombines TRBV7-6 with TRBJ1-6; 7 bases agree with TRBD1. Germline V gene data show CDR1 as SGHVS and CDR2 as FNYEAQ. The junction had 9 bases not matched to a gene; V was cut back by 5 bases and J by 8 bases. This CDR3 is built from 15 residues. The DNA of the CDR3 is TGTGCCAGCAGCCTAATACAGGGGCCCGATTCACCCCTCCACTTT. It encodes CASSLIQGPDSPLHF.

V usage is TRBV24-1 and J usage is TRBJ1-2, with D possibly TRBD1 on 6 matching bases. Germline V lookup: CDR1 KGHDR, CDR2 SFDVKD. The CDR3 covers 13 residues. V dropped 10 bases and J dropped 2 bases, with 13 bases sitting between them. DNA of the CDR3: TGTGCCACTACCCCCGGACAGAACTATGGCTACACCTTC. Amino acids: CATTPGQNYGYTF.

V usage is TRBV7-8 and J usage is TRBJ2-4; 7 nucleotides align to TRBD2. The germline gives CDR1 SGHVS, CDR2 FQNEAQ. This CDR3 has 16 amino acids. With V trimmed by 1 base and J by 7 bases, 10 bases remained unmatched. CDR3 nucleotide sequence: TGTGCCAGCAGCTTAGTGGGAGGGCCGGGGCAGAACATTCAGTACTTC. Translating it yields CASSLVGGPGQNIQYF.

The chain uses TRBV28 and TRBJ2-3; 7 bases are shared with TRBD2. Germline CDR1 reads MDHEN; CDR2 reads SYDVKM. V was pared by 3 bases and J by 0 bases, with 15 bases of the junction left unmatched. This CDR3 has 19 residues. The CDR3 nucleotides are TGTGCCAGCAGTTTTAATCCCCATTTTGAGCGGGGAAGCACAGATACGCAGTATTTT. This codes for CASSFNPHFERGSTDTQYF. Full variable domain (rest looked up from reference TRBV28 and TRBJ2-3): DVKVTQSSRYLVKRTGEKVFLECVQDMDHENMFWYRQDPGLGLRLIYFSYDVKMKEKGDIPEGYSVSREKKERFSLILESASTNQTSMYLCASSFNPHFERGSTDTQYFGPGTRLTVL.

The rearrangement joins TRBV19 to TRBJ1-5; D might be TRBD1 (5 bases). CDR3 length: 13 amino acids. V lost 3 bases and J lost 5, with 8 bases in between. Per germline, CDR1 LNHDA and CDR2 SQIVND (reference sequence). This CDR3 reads CASSIVGDQPQHF. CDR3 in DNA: TGTGCCAGTAGTATCGTAGGGGATCAGCCCCAGCATTTT.

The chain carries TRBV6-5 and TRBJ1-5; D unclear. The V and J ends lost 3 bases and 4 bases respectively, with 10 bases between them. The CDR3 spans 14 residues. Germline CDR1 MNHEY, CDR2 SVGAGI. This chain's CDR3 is CASSYAGSNQPQHF. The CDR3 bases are TGTGCCAGCAGTTATGCGGGATCGAATCAGCCCCAGCATTTT.

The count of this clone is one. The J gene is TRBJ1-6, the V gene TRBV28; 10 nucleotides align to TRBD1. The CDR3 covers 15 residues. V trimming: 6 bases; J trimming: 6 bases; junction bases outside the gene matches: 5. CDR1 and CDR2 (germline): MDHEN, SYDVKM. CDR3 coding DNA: TGTGCCAGCAGGACCGGGACAGGGGTTAATTCACCCCTCCACTTT. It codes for CASRTGTGVNSPLHF.

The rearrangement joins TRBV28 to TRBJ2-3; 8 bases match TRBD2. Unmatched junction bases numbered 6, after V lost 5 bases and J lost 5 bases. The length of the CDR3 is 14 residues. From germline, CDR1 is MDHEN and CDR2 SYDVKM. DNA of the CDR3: TGTGCCAGCAGTACCGGGGGGGCCAAAGATACGCAGTATTTT. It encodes CASSTGGAKDTQYF.

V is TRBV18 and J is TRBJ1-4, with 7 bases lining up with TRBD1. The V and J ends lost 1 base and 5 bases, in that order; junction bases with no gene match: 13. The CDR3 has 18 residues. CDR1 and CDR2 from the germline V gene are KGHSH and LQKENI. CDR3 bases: TGTGCCAGCTCACCACTGACAGGGTCCGCAGCTTCAAATGAAAAACTGTTTTTT. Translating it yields CASSPLTGSAASNEKLFF. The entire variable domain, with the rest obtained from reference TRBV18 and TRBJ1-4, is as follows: NAGVMQNPRHLVRRRGQEARLRCSPMKGHSHVYWYRQLPEEGLKFMVYLQKENIIDESGMPKERFSAEFPKEGPSILRIQQVVRGDSAAYFCASSPLTGSAASNEKLFFGSGTQLSVL.

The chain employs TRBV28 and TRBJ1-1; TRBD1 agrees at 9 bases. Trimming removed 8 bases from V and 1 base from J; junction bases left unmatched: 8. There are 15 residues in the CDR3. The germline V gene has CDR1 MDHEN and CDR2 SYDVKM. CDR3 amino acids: CASGVPGQGNTEAFF. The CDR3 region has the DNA TGTGCCAGCGGAGTACCGGGACAGGGGAACACTGAAGCTTTCTTT.

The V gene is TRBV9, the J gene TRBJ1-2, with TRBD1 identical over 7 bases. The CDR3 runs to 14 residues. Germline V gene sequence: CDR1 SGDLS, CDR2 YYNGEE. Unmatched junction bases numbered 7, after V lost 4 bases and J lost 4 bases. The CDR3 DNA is TGTGCCAGCAGCTACCGGGACAGTGTCTATGGCTACACCTTC. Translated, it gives CASSYRDSVYGYTF.

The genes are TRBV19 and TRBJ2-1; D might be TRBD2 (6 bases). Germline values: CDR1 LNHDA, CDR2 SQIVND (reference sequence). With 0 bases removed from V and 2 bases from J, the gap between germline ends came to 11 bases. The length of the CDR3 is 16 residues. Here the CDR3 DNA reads TGTGCCAGTAGTATAGATCGCGGGACTGCCTACAATGAGCAGTTCTTC. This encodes CASSIDRGTAYNEQFF.

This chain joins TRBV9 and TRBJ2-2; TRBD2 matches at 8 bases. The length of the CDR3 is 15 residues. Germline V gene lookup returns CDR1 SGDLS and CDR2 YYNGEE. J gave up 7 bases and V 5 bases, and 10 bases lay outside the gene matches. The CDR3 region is CASSRSTSGIGELFF. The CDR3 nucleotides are TGTGCCAGCAGTCGTAGCACTAGCGGAATCGGGGAGCTGTTTTTT. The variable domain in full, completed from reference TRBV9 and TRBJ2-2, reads DSGVTQTPKHLITATGQRVTLRCSPRSGDLSVYWYQQSLDQGLQFLIQYYNGEERAKGNILERFSAQQFPDLHSELNLSSLELGDSALYFCASSRSTSGIGELFFGEGSRLTVL.

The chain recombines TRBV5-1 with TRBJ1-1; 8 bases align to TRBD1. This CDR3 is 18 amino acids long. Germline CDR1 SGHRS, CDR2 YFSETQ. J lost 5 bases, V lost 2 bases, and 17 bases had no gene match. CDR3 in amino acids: CASSFGQGAVRTGTEAFF. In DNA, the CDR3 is TGCGCCAGCAGCTTCGGACAGGGAGCCGTCCGCACTGGAACTGAAGCTTTCTTT. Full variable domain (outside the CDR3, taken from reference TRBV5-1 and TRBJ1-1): KAGVTQTPRYLIKTRGQQVTLSCSPISGHRSVSWYQQTPGQGLQFLFEYFSETQRNKGNFPGRFSGRQFSNSRSEMNVSTLELGDSALYLCASSFGQGAVRTGTEAFFGQGTRLTVV.

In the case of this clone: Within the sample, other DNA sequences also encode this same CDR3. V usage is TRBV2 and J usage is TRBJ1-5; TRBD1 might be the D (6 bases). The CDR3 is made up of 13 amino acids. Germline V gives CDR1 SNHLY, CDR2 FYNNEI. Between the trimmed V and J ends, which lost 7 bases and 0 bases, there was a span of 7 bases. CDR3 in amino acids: CASKGDSNQPQHF. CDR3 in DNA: TGTGCCAGCAAGGGGGATAGCAATCAGCCCCAGCATTTT.

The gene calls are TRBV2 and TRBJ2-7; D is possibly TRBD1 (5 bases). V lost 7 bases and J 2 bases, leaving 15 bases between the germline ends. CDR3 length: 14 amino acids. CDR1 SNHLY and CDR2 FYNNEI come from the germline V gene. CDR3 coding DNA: TGTGCCAGCAAGCTTCAGGGATTGGCCTACGAGCAGTACTTC. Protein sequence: CASKLQGLAYEQYF. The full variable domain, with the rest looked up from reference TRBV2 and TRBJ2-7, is EPEVTQTPSHQVTQMGQEVILRCVPISNHLYFYWYRQILGQKVEFLVSFYNNEISEKSEIFDDQFSVERPDGSNFTLKIRSTKLEDSAMYFCASKLQGLAYEQYFGPGTRLTVT.

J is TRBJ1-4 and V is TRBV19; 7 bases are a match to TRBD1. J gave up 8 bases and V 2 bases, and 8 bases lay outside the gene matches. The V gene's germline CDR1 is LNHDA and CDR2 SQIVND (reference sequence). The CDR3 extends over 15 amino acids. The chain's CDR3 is CASSIYQRGLEKLFF. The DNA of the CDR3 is TGTGCCAGTAGTATATACCAAAGGGGGCTGGAAAAACTGTTTTTT. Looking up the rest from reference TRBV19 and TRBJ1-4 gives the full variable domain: DGGITQSPKYLFRKEGQNVTLSCEQNLNHDAMYWYRQDPGQGLRLIYYSQIVNDFQKGDIAEGYSVSREKKESFPLTVTSAQKNPTAFYLCASSIYQRGLEKLFFGSGTQLSVL.